These T cell receptor beta chains were read from a single sample in a study of beta chain features in type 1 diabetes. Only in-frame clones appear in the TCRdb table, and some are missing; sequencing was by immunoSEQ multiplex PCR. The sample contains almost 350,000 clones, approximately 8% of which appear only once. Material: central memory CD4+ T cells from blood. These receptors all stem from a woman between 18 and 30 years old in good health. Both conserved end residues are part of each CDR3. D genes are given only for firm matches. Size is stated for part of the rows, as once, few or many counts, or as a class when the clone is expanded.

clone size,V gene,D gene,J gene,CDR3 protein,CDR3 DNA
-,TRBV29-1,TRBD2,TRBJ2-7,CSVLAGAYEQYF,TGCAGCGTACTAGCGGGAGCCTACGAGCAGTACTTC
-,TRBV5-6,-,TRBJ2-1,CASSSLTGMGINEQFF,TGTGCCAGCAGCTCTTTAACGGGGATGGGAATTAATGAGCAGTTCTTC
few,TRBV29-1,-,TRBJ2-7,CSVEGLEGKSYEQYF,TGCAGCGTTGAAGGGTTGGAGGGGAAATCCTACGAGCAGTACTTC
few,TRBV28,TRBD1,TRBJ1-1,CASSQRGTANTEAFF,TGTGCCAGCAGCCAGCGGGGGACAGCGAACACTGAAGCTTTCTTT
many,TRBV7-2,-,TRBJ2-1,CASSFGRREQFF,TGTGCCAGCAGCTTTGGTCGGCGCGAGCAGTTCTTC
many,TRBV6-5,-,TRBJ2-5,CASSRQVRVETQYF,TGTGCCAGCAGTCGACAGGTGCGGGTAGAGACCCAGTACTTC
few,TRBV4-3,TRBD2,TRBJ2-2,CASSPRLAGPNTGELFF,TGCGCCAGCAGCCCAAGATTAGCGGGACCGAACACCGGGGAGCTGTTTTTT
-,TRBV9,-,TRBJ1-1,CASSSSGLMNTEAFF,TGTGCCAGCAGCTCATCGGGACTCATGAACACTGAAGCTTTCTTT
few,TRBV7-8,-,TRBJ2-5,CASSPEFETQYF,TGTGCCAGCAGCCCGGAGTTTGAGACCCAGTACTTC
few,TRBV7-9,TRBD1,TRBJ2-3,CASSLAGQGTDTQYF,TGTGCCAGCAGCTTAGCGGGACAGGGCACAGATACGCAGTATTTT
few,TRBV6-6,TRBD1,TRBJ2-7,CASSLPEGQNYEQYF,TGTGCCAGCAGTTTACCTGAGGGACAGAATTACGAGCAGTACTTC
few,TRBV18,-,TRBJ2-1,CASSRQDGNEQFF,TGTGCCAGCTCACGTCAAGACGGCAATGAGCAGTTCTTC
-,TRBV5-1,-,TRBJ2-3,CASKQDSFTDTQYF,TGCGCCAGCAAGCAAGACAGCTTCACAGATACGCAGTATTTT
medium-sized,TRBV10-3,TRBD2,TRBJ2-5,CAISRKVAGFGQETQYF,TGTGCCATCAGTCGGAAGGTAGCGGGATTCGGGCAAGAGACCCAGTACTTC
-,TRBV7-2,TRBD1,TRBJ1-4,CASSLAMPGTGEKLFF,TGTGCCAGCAGCTTAGCGATGCCCGGGACAGGGGAAAAACTGTTTTTT
-,TRBV7-8,TRBD1,TRBJ2-2,CASSPRNRGHTGELFF,TGTGCCAGCAGCCCCCGGAACAGGGGCCACACCGGGGAGCTGTTTTTT
few,TRBV7-9,-,TRBJ1-1,CASSPPGVNTEAFF,TGTGCCAGCAGCCCCCCCGGGGTGAACACTGAAGCTTTCTTT
few,TRBV5-1,-,TRBJ1-4,CASSWDNEKLFF,TGCGCCAGCAGCTGGGACAATGAAAAACTGTTTTTT
-,TRBV7-2,TRBD1,TRBJ2-7,CASSQRDRSYEQYF,TGTGCCAGCAGCCAACGGGACAGGTCCTACGAGCAGTACTTC
-,TRBV9,-,TRBJ2-2,CASSVDAGSSAAVSGTLFF,TGTGCCAGCAGCGTGGACGCGGGATCTAGCGCCGCAGTTTCGGGTACGCTGTTTTTT
few,TRBV29-1,-,TRBJ2-7,CSVAGQAYEQYF,TGCAGCGTTGCGGGGCAGGCCTACGAGCAGTACTTC
-,TRBV6-5,TRBD2,TRBJ2-1,CASRDYSYNEQFF,TGTGCCAGCCGGGACTACTCCTACAATGAGCAGTTCTTC
-,TRBV11-2,-,TRBJ2-7,CASSLDGRAWDEQYF,TGTGCCAGCAGCTTAGATGGGCGAGCTTGGGACGAGCAGTACTTC
few,TRBV2,-,TRBJ1-5,CASSETYSNQPQHF,TGTGCCAGCAGTGAGACATATAGCAATCAGCCCCAGCATTTT
many,TRBV5-1,-,TRBJ1-1,CASSPTGRGTRNTEAFF,TGCGCCAGCAGCCCCACAGGCAGGGGCACGAGGAACACTGAAGCTTTCTTT
-,TRBV7-3,-,TRBJ2-2,CASSLRVNTGELFF,TGTGCCAGCAGCTTGAGGGTGAACACCGGGGAGCTGTTTTTT
-,TRBV28,-,TRBJ2-7,CASSLFGQMYEQYF,TGTGCCAGCAGTTTATTCGGACAGATGTACGAGCAGTACTTC
-,TRBV6-5,TRBD1,TRBJ1-5,CASSPGGFEQPQHF,TGTGCCAGCAGCCCAGGGGGGTTCGAGCAGCCCCAGCATTTT
few,TRBV6-1,-,TRBJ2-1,CASSEYSLGGGFF,TGTGCCAGCAGTGAATATAGTTTAGGCGGCGGGTTCTTC
-,TRBV11-1,-,TRBJ1-1,CASSPRVRNSLGTEAFF,TGTGCCAGCAGCCCCCGGGTCCGAAACTCGCTCGGCACTGAAGCTTTCTTT
few,TRBV11-2,-,TRBJ2-6,CASRRVSGANVLTF,TGTGCCAGCAGACGAGTCTCTGGGGCCAACGTCCTGACTTTC
-,TRBV7-2,-,TRBJ2-5,CASSLATGGGETQYF,TGTGCCAGCAGCTTAGCGACGGGTGGTGGAGAGACCCAGTACTTC
-,TRBV5-1,-,TRBJ1-5,CASSLSGQSNQPQHF,TGCGCCAGCAGCCTTTCAGGGCAGTCCAATCAGCCCCAGCATTTT
few,TRBV9,TRBD2,TRBJ2-5,CASSKAGGETQYF,TGTGCCAGCAGCAAAGCGGGAGGCGAGACCCAGTACTTC
-,TRBV19,TRBD2,TRBJ2-1,CASSTQAGGLNEQFF,TGTGCCAGTAGTACCCAAGCGGGAGGGCTAAATGAGCAGTTCTTC
few,TRBV7-3,TRBD2,TRBJ2-5,CASSDGLADKETQYF,TGTGCCAGCAGCGACGGACTAGCGGATAAAGAGACCCAGTACTTC
few,TRBV20-1,-,TRBJ1-4,CSASGQEKLFF,TGCAGTGCTAGTGGACAGGAAAAACTGTTTTTT
few,TRBV11-2,-,TRBJ2-7,CASSFQIDTYEQYF,TGTGCCAGCAGCTTCCAAATTGACACCTACGAGCAGTACTTC
-,TRBV7-2,-,TRBJ2-5,CASSSYQETQYF,TGTGCCAGCAGCTCGTACCAAGAGACCCAGTACTTC
-,TRBV15,TRBD1,TRBJ2-1,CATSNPGQGASEQFF,TGTGCCACCAGCAACCCGGGACAGGGGGCTTCAGAGCAGTTCTTC
few,TRBV18,-,TRBJ1-1,CASSPHRDTEAFF,TGTGCCAGCTCACCTCACAGGGACACTGAAGCTTTCTTT
-,TRBV6-6,-,TRBJ2-6,CASSYTRAGANVLTF,TGTGCCAGCAGTTACACTAGGGCTGGGGCCAACGTCCTGACTTTC
-,TRBV6-1,-,TRBJ1-2,CASSRTYGYTF,TGTGCCAGCAGTCGAACCTATGGCTACACCTTC
-,TRBV7-2,TRBD2,TRBJ2-5,CASSITSGRATQYF,TGTGCCAGCAGCATCACTAGCGGGAGGGCGACCCAGTACTTC
many,TRBV29-1,-,TRBJ2-7,CSVDDATYEQYF,TGCAGCGTTGATGACGCTACCTACGAGCAGTACTTC
-,TRBV6-5,-,TRBJ1-2,CASSYSGRRSGYTF,TGTGCCAGCAGTTACTCGGGCAGGCGGAGTGGCTACACCTTC
few,TRBV9,-,TRBJ2-2,CASSVGFGSDTGELFF,TGTGCCAGCAGCGTAGGGTTTGGGTCGGACACCGGGGAGCTGTTTTTT
-,TRBV18,-,TRBJ1-1,CASSPLGNTEAFF,TGTGCCAGCTCACCTCTCGGGAACACTGAAGCTTTCTTT
-,TRBV6-5,-,TRBJ1-2,CASIGGGTNGYTF,TGTGCCAGCATCGGGGGCGGGACGAATGGCTACACCTTC
few,TRBV18,-,TRBJ2-3,CASSLSRWATDTQYF,TGTGCCAGCTCCCTCTCGAGATGGGCCACAGATACGCAGTATTTT
-,TRBV7-3,TRBD2,TRBJ2-2,CASRQPGLAGGSNTGELFF,TGTGCCAGCAGGCAACCGGGACTAGCGGGAGGCTCGAACACCGGGGAGCTGTTTTTT
many,TRBV15,TRBD1,TRBJ1-1,CATSHYRGGEAFF,TGTGCCACCAGCCACTACAGGGGTGGAGAAGCTTTCTTT
-,TRBV4-2,-,TRBJ2-6,CASSQDRGSGANVLTF,TGTGCCAGCAGCCAAGATCGGGGGAGTGGGGCCAACGTCCTGACTTTC
few,TRBV5-6,TRBD1,TRBJ2-1,CASSLGQGSYNEQFF,TGTGCCAGCAGCTTGGGACAGGGCTCCTACAATGAGCAGTTCTTC
-,TRBV7-2,TRBD1,TRBJ2-1,CASSLGDRYNEQFF,TGTGCCAGCAGCTTGGGGGACAGATACAATGAGCAGTTCTTC
few,TRBV20-1,-,TRBJ2-3,CSARDYDTQYF,TGCAGTGCTAGAGACTACGACACGCAGTATTTT
few,TRBV10-3,TRBD1,TRBJ1-5,CAIGQGLRNQPQHF,TGTGCCATCGGACAGGGATTGCGCAATCAGCCCCAGCATTTT
-,TRBV4-3,-,TRBJ1-2,CASSQVSGQNYGYTF,TGCGCCAGCAGCCAGGTTTCGGGTCAAAACTATGGCTACACCTTC
few,TRBV29-1,-,TRBJ1-1,CSVTGFGGPSEAFF,TGCAGCGTTACAGGGTTTGGTGGGCCGTCCGAAGCTTTCTTT
-,TRBV4-2,TRBD2,TRBJ2-1,CASSQDPLAGLGNEQFF,TGTGCCAGCAGCCAAGATCCACTAGCGGGCCTTGGGAATGAGCAGTTCTTC